The present TCR beta chain was sequenced within a study of read filtering for tumor transcriptome and immune sequencing. Across the study: DNase treatment preceded whole-transcriptome library preparation. Study-wide results and caveats: Sorted CD138-negative bone marrow cells were not purified T cells. In IR-seq, single-read clonotypes were roughly 82% of clonotypes but about 3.5% of reads.

Sampling of bone marrow took place during active disease in every patient. The library was built from 400 to 500 ng RNA with molecular barcoded adaptors for alpha/delta and beta/gamma chains. MiXCR, run by TCRdb on the reads, gives a single entry per CDR3 protein. This table has 100,000 to 150,000 distinct CDR3 sequences, approximately 13% appearing once. In this sample, this clonotype turned up many times. Its antigen is as yet unknown. The CDR3 is 17 residues long. Germline CDR1 and CDR2: SGHVS and FQNEAQ. V lost 5 bases to trimming and J lost 2 bases; unmatched junction nucleotides: 13. The J gene is TRBJ2-7, the V gene TRBV7-8; 9 bases line up with TRBD2. Sequencing was carried out using a population of CD138-negative cells sorted from bone marrow. The TCR comes from a donor at least 40 years old with multiple myeloma. This chain's CDR3 is CASSPYRGSGRAYEQYF. The CDR3 DNA reads as TGTGCCAGCAGCCCATACAGAGGTAGCGGGAGAGCCTACGAGCAGTACTTC.